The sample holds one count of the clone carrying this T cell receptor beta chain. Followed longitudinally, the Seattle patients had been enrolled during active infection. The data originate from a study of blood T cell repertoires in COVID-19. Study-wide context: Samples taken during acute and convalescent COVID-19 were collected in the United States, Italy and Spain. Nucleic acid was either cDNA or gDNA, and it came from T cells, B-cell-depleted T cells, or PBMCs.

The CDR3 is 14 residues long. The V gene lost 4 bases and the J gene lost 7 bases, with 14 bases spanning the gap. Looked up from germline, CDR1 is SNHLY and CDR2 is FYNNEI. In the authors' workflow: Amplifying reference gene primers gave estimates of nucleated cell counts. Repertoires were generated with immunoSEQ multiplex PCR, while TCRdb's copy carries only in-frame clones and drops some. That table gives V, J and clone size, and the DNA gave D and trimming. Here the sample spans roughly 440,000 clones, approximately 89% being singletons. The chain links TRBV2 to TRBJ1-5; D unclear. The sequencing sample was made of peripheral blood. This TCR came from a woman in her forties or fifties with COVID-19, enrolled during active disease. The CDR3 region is CASSAERLDQPQHF. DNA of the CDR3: TGTGCCAGCAGTGCTGAGAGGCTAGACCAGCCCCAGCATTTT.